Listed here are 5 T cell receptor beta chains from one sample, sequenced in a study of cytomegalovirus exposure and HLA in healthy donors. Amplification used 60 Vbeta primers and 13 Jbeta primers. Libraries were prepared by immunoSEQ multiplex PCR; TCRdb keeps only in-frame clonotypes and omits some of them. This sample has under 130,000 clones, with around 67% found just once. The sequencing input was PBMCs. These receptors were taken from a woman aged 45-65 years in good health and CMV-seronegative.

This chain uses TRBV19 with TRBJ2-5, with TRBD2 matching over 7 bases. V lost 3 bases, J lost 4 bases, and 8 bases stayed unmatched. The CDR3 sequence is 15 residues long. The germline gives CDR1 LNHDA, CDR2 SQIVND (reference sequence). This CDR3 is CASSIPNSGLETQYF. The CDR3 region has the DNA TGTGCCAGTAGTATCCCAAATAGCGGGCTAGAGACCCAGTACTTC.

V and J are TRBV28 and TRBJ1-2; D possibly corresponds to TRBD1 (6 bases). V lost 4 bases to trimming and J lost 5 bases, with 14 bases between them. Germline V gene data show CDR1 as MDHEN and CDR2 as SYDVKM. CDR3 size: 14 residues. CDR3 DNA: TGTGCCAGCAGTTCCCCAGGACAGTTATATGGCTACACCTTC. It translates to CASSSPGQLYGYTF.

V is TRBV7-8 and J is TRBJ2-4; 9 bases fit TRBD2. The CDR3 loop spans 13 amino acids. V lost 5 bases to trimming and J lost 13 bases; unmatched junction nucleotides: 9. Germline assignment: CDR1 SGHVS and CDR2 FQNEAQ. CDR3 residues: CASSLRVAGGQYF. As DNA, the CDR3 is TGTGCCAGCAGCCTGCGGGTTGCGGGGGGGCAGTACTTC.

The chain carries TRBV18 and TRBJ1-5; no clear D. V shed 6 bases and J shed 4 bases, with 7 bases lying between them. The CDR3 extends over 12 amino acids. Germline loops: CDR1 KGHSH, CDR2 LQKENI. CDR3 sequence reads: CASSQNNQPQHF. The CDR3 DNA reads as TGTGCCAGCTCTCAAAATAATCAGCCCCAGCATTTT.

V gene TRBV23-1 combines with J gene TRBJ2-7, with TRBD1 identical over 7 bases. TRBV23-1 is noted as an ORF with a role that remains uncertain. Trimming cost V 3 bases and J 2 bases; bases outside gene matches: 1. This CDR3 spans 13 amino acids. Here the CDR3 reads CASSQTGPYEQYF. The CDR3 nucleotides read TGCGCCAGCAGTCAGACAGGGCCCTACGAGCAGTACTTC.